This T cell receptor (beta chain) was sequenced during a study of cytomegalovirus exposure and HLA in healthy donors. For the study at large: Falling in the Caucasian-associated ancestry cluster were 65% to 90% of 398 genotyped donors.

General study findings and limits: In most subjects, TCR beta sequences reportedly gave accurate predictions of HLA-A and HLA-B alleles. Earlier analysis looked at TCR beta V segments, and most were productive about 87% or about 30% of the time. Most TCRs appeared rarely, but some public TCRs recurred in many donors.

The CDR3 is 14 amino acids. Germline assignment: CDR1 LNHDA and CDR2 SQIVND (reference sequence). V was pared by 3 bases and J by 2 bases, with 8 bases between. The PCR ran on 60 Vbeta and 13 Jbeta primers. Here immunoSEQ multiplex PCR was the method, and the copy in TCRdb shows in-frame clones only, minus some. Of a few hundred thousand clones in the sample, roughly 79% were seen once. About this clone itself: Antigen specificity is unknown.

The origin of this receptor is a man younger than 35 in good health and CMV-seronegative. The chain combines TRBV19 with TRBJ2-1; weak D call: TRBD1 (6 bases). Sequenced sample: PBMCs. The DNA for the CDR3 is TGTGCCAGTAGTATGCAGGGGACCTACAATGAGCAGTTCTTC. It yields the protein CASSMQGTYNEQFF.